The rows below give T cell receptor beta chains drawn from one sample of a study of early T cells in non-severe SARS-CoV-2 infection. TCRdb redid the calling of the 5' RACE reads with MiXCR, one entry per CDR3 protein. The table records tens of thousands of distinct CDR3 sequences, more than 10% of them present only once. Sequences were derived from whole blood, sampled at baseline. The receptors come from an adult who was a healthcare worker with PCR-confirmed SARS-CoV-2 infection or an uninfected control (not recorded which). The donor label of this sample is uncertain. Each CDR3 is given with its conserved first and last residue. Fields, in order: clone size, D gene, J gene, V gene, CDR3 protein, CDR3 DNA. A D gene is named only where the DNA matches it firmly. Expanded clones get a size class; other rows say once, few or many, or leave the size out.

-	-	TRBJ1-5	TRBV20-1	CSATLSSNQPQHF	TGCAGTGCCACCTTAAGTAGCAATCAGCCCCAGCATTTT
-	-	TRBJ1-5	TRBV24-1	CATSDEGHQPQHF	TGTGCCACCAGTGATGAAGGACATCAGCCCCAGCATTTT
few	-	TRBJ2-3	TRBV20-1	CTLRTGRATDTQYF	TGCACTCTCCGGACAGGGAGGGCAACAGATACGCAGTATTTT
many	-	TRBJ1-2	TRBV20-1	CSARPTGPPAGYTF	TGCAGTGCTAGACCGACCGGACCCCCCGCAGGCTACACCTTC
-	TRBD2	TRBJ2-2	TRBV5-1	CASSLWTSGSANTGELFF	TGCGCCAGCAGCCTTTGGACTAGCGGTTCCGCGAACACCGGGGAGCTGTTTTTT
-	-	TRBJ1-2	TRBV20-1	CSAASGAAGGYTF	TGCAGTGCTGCCTCCGGGGCCGCTGGGGGCTACACCTTC
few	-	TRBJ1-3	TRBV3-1	CASSNGGTIYF	TGTGCCAGCAGCAACGGGGGCACCATATATTTT
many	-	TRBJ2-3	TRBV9	CASSVVDKFTDTQYF	TGTGCCAGCAGCGTAGTGGATAAATTCACAGATACGCAGTATTTT
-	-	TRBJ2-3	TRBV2	CASREGPDTDTQYF	TGTGCCAGCAGAGAGGGTCCAGACACAGATACGCAGTATTTT
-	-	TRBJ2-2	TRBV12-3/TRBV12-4	CASSKGQIKARGSGELFF	TGTGCCAGCAGTAAAGGACAGATTAAGGCTCGAGGGTCCGGGGAGCTGTTTTTT
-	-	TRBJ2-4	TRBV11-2	CASSLKNIQYF	TGTGCCAGCAGCTTAAAAAACATTCAGTACTTC
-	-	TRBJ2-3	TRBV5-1	CASSMLRSTDTQYF	TGCGCCAGCAGCATGTTACGGAGCACAGATACGCAGTATTTT
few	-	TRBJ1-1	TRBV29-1	CSVHQGHTEAFF	TGCAGCGTTCACCAGGGCCACACTGAAGCTTTCTTT
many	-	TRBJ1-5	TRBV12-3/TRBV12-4	CASSLRQHQPQHF	TGTGCCAGCAGTTTAAGGCAGCATCAGCCCCAGCATTTT
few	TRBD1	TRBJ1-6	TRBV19	CASSSSRGLAYNSPLHF	TGTGCCAGTAGTTCCTCGAGGGGGCTCGCCTATAATTCACCCCTCCACTTT
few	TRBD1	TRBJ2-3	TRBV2	CASSDRDTDTQYF	TGTGCCAGCAGCGACAGGGACACAGATACGCAGTATTTT
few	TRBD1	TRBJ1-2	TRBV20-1	CSASDRAPNYGYTF	TGCAGTGCTTCGGACAGGGCACCTAACTATGGCTACACCTTC